This TCR beta chain is from a study of blood T cell repertoires in COVID-19. Trimming left V 3 bases short and J 9 bases short, with 16 bases between. CDR3 length equals 14 residues. Germline values: CDR1 LGHDT, CDR2 YNNKEL (reference sequence). Data came from immunoSEQ multiplex PCR; TCRdb stores just in-frame clones and leaves some out. The sample yields about 240,000 clones, approximately 86% seen once. Sequencing was performed on peripheral blood. The V gene is TRBV3-1 (or the pseudogene TRBV3-2), the J gene TRBJ2-3; perhaps TRBD2 as D (6 bases). The receptor's source is a woman in her 70s with active or convalescent COVID-19. CDR3: CASSHTGGGWTQYF. The CDR3 DNA follows: TGTGCCAGCAGCCATACCGGGGGAGGTTGGACGCAGTATTTT.